This entry describes one T cell receptor beta chain. Its recognized antigen is unknown. Base qualities are not recorded, but no much larger clone differs from it by a single base. CDR1 LNHDA and CDR2 SQIVND were looked up in the germline V gene (reference sequence). V sheds 7 bases and J sheds 3 bases, leaving 18 bases between their ends. The CDR3 numbers 15 residues from cysteine through phenylalanine. The read is trimmed to its CDR3 DNA, 45 bases read in frame from base 1. The sample is drawn from a study of blood T cell repertoires in COVID-19 (dated by TCRdb to the early 2020s). About the study as a whole: The collaborator samples originated in the United States, Italy and Spain and spanned the acute and convalescent phases of COVID-19. The prospective study material was composed of cDNA or gDNA derived from T cells, B-cell-depleted T cells, or PBMCs. Subjects who had been exposed to COVID-19, were actively infected with it, or had recovered from it provided the deeply sampled blood TCRbeta repertoires that made up the dataset. The repertoires were made available in a free public database intended to serve as a resource for research on the immune response to SARS-CoV-2. Samples were obtained from the ongoing ImmuneRACE study (first 160 participants) and from about 1,300 subjects provided by 6 global collaborators. The sample metadata nearly always contained a de-identified subject ID, COVID-19 status, age in years and sex. Where available, HLA class I and class II types were taken from metadata supplied by the sample provider and were not determined by assay-based typing.

TCRbeta CDR3 regions were amplified from genomic DNA by means of the immunoSEQ Assay, a bias-controlled multiplex PCR. The study's own analysis went as follows. Nucleated cell counts per sample were estimated from amplification of reference gene primers within the assay. To quantify the absolute abundance of each unique TCRbeta CDR3 rearrangement, sequence reads were collapsed and filtered. Productive Simpson clonality was computed per sample as the square root of Simpson's diversity index over productive rearrangements. TCRdb holds this immuneACCESS table with in-frame rearrangements only. Some clones are missing; in checked studies, unresolved V genes explain under half, and the rest has no known cause. V and J calls and clone size follow that table, whereas D and trimming were derived from the DNA. For this sample there are about 220,000 clones; roughly 84% appear just once. The top ten constitute less than 4% of the sample.

The investigation overall reported the following: How much clinical and demographic metadata was included differed by source and by participant, and the metadata was provided uncurated.

The collaborating institutions used their own protocols to collect whole blood in K2EDTA tubes. For TCRbeta analysis, collaborators shipped samples in one of three forms: frozen whole blood, isolated PBMCs, or DNA extracted from either of those sample types. The sequence was obtained from a woman older than 75 with acute or convalescent COVID-19. Sequenced material: peripheral blood. The rearrangement joined TRBV19 to TRBJ1-1; D gene: possibly TRBD1, on 5 matching bases. The nucleotides are TGTGCCAGTACCTATGGGGGGTCAGAGTACACTGAAGCTTTCTTT. This gives the protein CASTYGGSEYTEAFF.